This entry lists 2 T cell receptor beta chains sequenced from one sample in a study of blood T cell repertoires in COVID-19. Sequenced by immunoSEQ multiplex PCR; TCRdb stores in-frame clones only, minus some. In the table there are around 130,000 clones, about 86% of which are singletons. Sequencing was performed on peripheral blood. These receptors were taken from a woman in her forties or fifties who had recovered from COVID-19.

This chain joins TRBV7-2 and TRBJ2-1; 8 bases are a match to TRBD2. In germline, CDR1 is SGHTA, CDR2 FQGNSA. CDR3 length equals 13 residues. V lost 11 bases and J lost 4; bases outside the gene matches: 7. The CDR3 spells CALSSGAYNEQFF. Written as DNA, the CDR3 is TGTGCCCTTAGTAGCGGGGCTTACAATGAGCAGTTCTTC. Full variable domain (remainder filled in from reference TRBV7-2 and TRBJ2-1): GAGVSQSPSNKVTEKGKDVELRCDPISGHTALYWYRQSLGQGLEFLIYFQGNSAPDKSGLPSDRFSAERTGGSVSTLTIQRTQQEDSAVYLCALSSGAYNEQFFGPGTRLTVL.

About this clone: Other nucleotide sequences in the sample specify the same CDR3. The chain uses TRBV18 and TRBJ2-5; the D gene is possibly TRBD2 (6 bases). CDR1 and CDR2 (germline): KGHSH, LQKENI. The CDR3 totals 14 residues. V was cut by 2 bases and J by 4 bases, with 11 bases left in between. CDR3 nucleotide sequence: TGTGCCAGCTCACCAGGAGGGGCCGGAGAGACCCAGTACTTC. Translating it yields CASSPGGAGETQYF.